This is a list of T cell receptor beta chains from one sample in a study of radiation and T cells in renal cell carcinoma. Profiling relied on immunoSEQ multiplex PCR, and the TCRdb table lists in-frame clones only, not all of them. The sample includes tens of thousands of clones, 40% to 55% of them seen just once. This sample comprised tumor tissue, obtained from a patient whose treatment included radiotherapy and nephrectomy. The receptor set was obtained from a woman in her forties or fifties with renal cell carcinoma. CDR3s include the opening cysteine and the closing phenylalanine or tryptophan. The order of the fields is V gene, J gene, D gene, clone size, CDR3 DNA, CDR3 protein. The D gene is left open where the match is weak. Clone size appears in some rows only: once, few, many, or a class for an expanded clone.

v_gene: TRBV2
j_gene: TRBJ1-1
d_gene: NA
abundance: NA
CDR3nt: TGTGCCAGCAGTGAAGTCACGACGAACACTGAAGCTTTCTTT
CDR3aa: CASSEVTTNTEAFF

v_gene: TRBV2
j_gene: TRBJ1-5
d_gene: TRBD1
abundance: many
CDR3nt: TGTGCCAGCAGGCCTGAGGGGACAGGGCTTCAGCCCCAGCATTTT
CDR3aa: CASRPEGTGLQPQHF

v_gene: TRBV29-1
j_gene: TRBJ2-7
d_gene: NA
abundance: NA
CDR3nt: TGCAGCGCCCTGGCTGGGGCAGGCGAGCAGTACTTC
CDR3aa: CSALAGAGEQYF

v_gene: TRBV29-1
j_gene: TRBJ2-7
d_gene: NA
abundance: NA
CDR3nt: TGCAGCGCCCGAGTCGCGTCCGGCTACGAGCAGTACTTC
CDR3aa: CSARVASGYEQYF

v_gene: TRBV6-1
j_gene: TRBJ1-1
d_gene: NA
abundance: NA
CDR3nt: TGTGCCAGCAGTGAAGCCCGATCGGGCAGACCTGAAGCTTTCTTT
CDR3aa: CASSEARSGRPEAFF

v_gene: TRBV5-4
j_gene: TRBJ2-1
d_gene: NA
abundance: few
CDR3nt: TGTGCCAGCAGCTCCCGGGACAATATTGCCTCCTACAATGAGCAGTTCTTC
CDR3aa: CASSSRDNIASYNEQFF

v_gene: TRBV19
j_gene: TRBJ2-3
d_gene: NA
abundance: few
CDR3nt: TGTGCCAGTAGCCCCGGAAATACGCAGTATTTT
CDR3aa: CASSPGNTQYF

v_gene: TRBV28
j_gene: TRBJ1-2
d_gene: TRBD1
abundance: few
CDR3nt: TGTGCCAGCACTCCGGACAGGGGTAGATATGGCTACACCTTC
CDR3aa: CASTPDRGRYGYTF

v_gene: TRBV6-6
j_gene: TRBJ2-7
d_gene: TRBD1
abundance: many
CDR3nt: TGTGCCAGCAGCTGGACAGGGGACGAGCAGTACTTC
CDR3aa: CASSWTGDEQYF

v_gene: TRBV4-2
j_gene: TRBJ1-5
d_gene: NA
abundance: NA
CDR3nt: TGTGCCAGCAGCCAGGCCGAAAGCAATCAGCCCCAGCATTTT
CDR3aa: CASSQAESNQPQHF

v_gene: TRBV5-6
j_gene: TRBJ2-1
d_gene: NA
abundance: NA
CDR3nt: TGTGCCAGCAGCAAGGGACGGGAGCAGTTCTTC
CDR3aa: CASSKGREQFF

v_gene: TRBV9
j_gene: TRBJ2-7
d_gene: NA
abundance: medium-sized
CDR3nt: TGTGCCAGCAGCGTAGATTTCACGTTAGGGGACGAGCAGTACTTC
CDR3aa: CASSVDFTLGDEQYF

v_gene: TRBV30
j_gene: TRBJ2-5
d_gene: TRBD1
abundance: NA
CDR3nt: TGTGCCTGGAGGGACAGGGGAAAAGAGACCCAGTACTTC
CDR3aa: CAWRDRGKETQYF

v_gene: TRBV6-1
j_gene: TRBJ2-3
d_gene: TRBD2
abundance: NA
CDR3nt: TGTGCCAGCAATGGACTAGCGGGTAACACAGATACGCAGTATTTT
CDR3aa: CASNGLAGNTDTQYF

v_gene: TRBV4-3
j_gene: TRBJ2-6
d_gene: NA
abundance: medium-sized
CDR3nt: TGCGCCAGCAGCCAAGATTGGATCTCTGGGGCCAACGTCCTGACTTTC
CDR3aa: CASSQDWISGANVLTF

v_gene: TRBV5-1
j_gene: TRBJ2-1
d_gene: TRBD1
abundance: NA
CDR3nt: TGCGCCAGCTCCACCGGGACAGGGAACTACAATGAGCAGTTCTTC
CDR3aa: CASSTGTGNYNEQFF

v_gene: TRBV5-6
j_gene: TRBJ1-1
d_gene: NA
abundance: NA
CDR3nt: TGTGCCAGCAGCCAAAGATCCAGGAGGAACACTGAAGCTTTCTTT
CDR3aa: CASSQRSRRNTEAFF

v_gene: TRBV19
j_gene: TRBJ1-2
d_gene: NA
abundance: medium-sized
CDR3nt: TGTGCCAGTAGTAGGGCGGCAAGTTATGGCTACACCTTC
CDR3aa: CASSRAASYGYTF

v_gene: TRBV6-6
j_gene: TRBJ1-6
d_gene: NA
abundance: NA
CDR3nt: TGTGCCAGCACCTCGGGGTCAGATAATTCACCCCTCCACTTT
CDR3aa: CASTSGSDNSPLHF

v_gene: TRBV5-1
j_gene: TRBJ2-3
d_gene: NA
abundance: NA
CDR3nt: TGCGCCAGCAGCTCACCGGGACTCTACACAGATACGCAGTATTTT
CDR3aa: CASSSPGLYTDTQYF

v_gene: TRBV2
j_gene: TRBJ2-5
d_gene: NA
abundance: few
CDR3nt: TGTGCCGGGTGGAAGGGAGAGACCCAGTACTTC
CDR3aa: CAGWKGETQYF

v_gene: TRBV7-6
j_gene: TRBJ2-2
d_gene: TRBD2
abundance: NA
CDR3nt: TGTGCCAGCAGCTTAGTGGCGGGGGGGAACACCGGGGAGCTGTTTTTT
CDR3aa: CASSLVAGGNTGELFF

v_gene: TRBV2
j_gene: TRBJ2-7
d_gene: NA
abundance: NA
CDR3nt: TGTGCCAGCAGTGAATTTAGGTGGGCGTACGAGCAGTACTTC
CDR3aa: CASSEFRWAYEQYF

v_gene: TRBV7-8
j_gene: TRBJ2-7
d_gene: NA
abundance: NA
CDR3nt: TGTGCCAGCAGCTTAGGGGGGTCAGTATCCTACGAGCAGTACTTC
CDR3aa: CASSLGGSVSYEQYF

v_gene: TRBV19
j_gene: TRBJ1-5
d_gene: NA
abundance: NA
CDR3nt: TGTGCCAGTAGTACCCTGGGAGATAGCAATCAGCCCCAGCATTTT
CDR3aa: CASSTLGDSNQPQHF

v_gene: TRBV7-9
j_gene: TRBJ2-7
d_gene: TRBD1
abundance: many
CDR3nt: TGTGCCAGCAGCACAACTACAACAGGGGGTTCCTACGAGCAGTACTTC
CDR3aa: CASSTTTTGGSYEQYF

v_gene: TRBV18
j_gene: TRBJ1-1
d_gene: TRBD1
abundance: NA
CDR3nt: TGTGCCAGCTCTCCAGGACAGGGAGCAGAAGCTTTCTTT
CDR3aa: CASSPGQGAEAFF

v_gene: TRBV25-1
j_gene: TRBJ1-1
d_gene: TRBD1
abundance: NA
CDR3nt: TGTGCCAGCAGTGAATATAGACAGGGGGTAGGAGCTTTCTTT
CDR3aa: CASSEYRQGVGAFF

v_gene: TRBV7-9
j_gene: TRBJ1-2
d_gene: TRBD1
abundance: NA
CDR3nt: TGTGCCAGCAGCTTGGAACAGGGGCCCTCCTATGGCTACACCTTC
CDR3aa: CASSLEQGPSYGYTF

v_gene: TRBV4-1
j_gene: TRBJ2-1
d_gene: NA
abundance: NA
CDR3nt: TGCGCCAGCGCTAGTCTGGGTGAGCAGTTCTTC
CDR3aa: CASASLGEQFF

v_gene: TRBV4-1
j_gene: TRBJ2-7
d_gene: TRBD2
abundance: large
CDR3nt: TGCGCCAGCAGCCAAGAAGGGAGTTTGCGGGAGGACTACGAGCAGTACTTC
CDR3aa: CASSQEGSLREDYEQYF

v_gene: TRBV6-5
j_gene: TRBJ2-1
d_gene: NA
abundance: NA
CDR3nt: TGTGCCAGCACCCTACGGTGGGCCAGCAATGAGCAGTTCTTC
CDR3aa: CASTLRWASNEQFF

v_gene: TRBV6-1
j_gene: TRBJ2-7
d_gene: TRBD1
abundance: NA
CDR3nt: TGTGCCAGCAGTGAAGGACAGGGGGCGAGGTACTTC
CDR3aa: CASSEGQGARYF

v_gene: TRBV6-4
j_gene: TRBJ2-1
d_gene: TRBD2
abundance: NA
CDR3nt: TGTGCCAGCAGTCCTAGCGGGGGTTCCTCCTACAATGAGCAGTTCTTC
CDR3aa: CASSPSGGSSYNEQFF

v_gene: TRBV5-4
j_gene: TRBJ1-2
d_gene: NA
abundance: NA
CDR3nt: TGTGCCAGCAGCTCCCAGTGGGGCGATGGCTACACCTTC
CDR3aa: CASSSQWGDGYTF

v_gene: TRBV7-3
j_gene: TRBJ2-2
d_gene: NA
abundance: few
CDR3nt: TGTGCCAGCAGCTTAATTGAATTCTCCGGGGAGCTGTTTTTT
CDR3aa: CASSLIEFSGELFF

v_gene: TRBV28
j_gene: TRBJ2-1
d_gene: TRBD2
abundance: few
CDR3nt: TGTGCCAGCAGTTTCTTCGGGGGGGCCTCCTACAATGAGCAGTTCTTC
CDR3aa: CASSFFGGASYNEQFF

v_gene: TRBV5-6
j_gene: TRBJ2-7
d_gene: NA
abundance: few
CDR3nt: TGTGCCAGCAGCTCCTTAGAACTACCCTCCTACGAGCAGTACTTC
CDR3aa: CASSSLELPSYEQYF

v_gene: TRBV6-5
j_gene: TRBJ1-1
d_gene: NA
abundance: NA
CDR3nt: TGTGCCAGCAGTAGTAGCAACTCGAACACTGAAGCTTTCTTT
CDR3aa: CASSSSNSNTEAFF

v_gene: TRBV14
j_gene: TRBJ2-7
d_gene: TRBD2
abundance: NA
CDR3nt: TGTGCCAGCAGCCGACACCGGACTAGCCGTAACTACGAGCAGTACTTC
CDR3aa: CASSRHRTSRNYEQYF